The 2 T cell receptor beta chains below all came from one sample that was sequenced in a study of tissue T cells after allogeneic stem cell transplantation. Profiling relied on immunoSEQ multiplex PCR, and the TCRdb table lists in-frame clones only, not all of them. The data hold under 8,000 clones, with under 50% observed a single time. Time point described: mouse harvest day 7 after allogeneic transplant. Mouse grafts combined 10^7 T-cell-depleted bone marrow cells with 10^6 splenic CD5+ T cells. What was sequenced was gut tissue. These receptors came from a female BALB/c mouse given C57BL/6 T cells with graft-versus-host disease after an allogeneic hematopoietic cell transplant.

A word on this clone: These gene names are mouse names. Read data end 1 residue before the CDR3 end; the end is taken from the germline J gene. V usage is TRBV26 and J usage is TRBJ2-1, with 8 bases identical to TRBD1. V lost 2 bases and J lost 5; bases outside the gene matches: 2. From germline, CDR1 is KGHPV and CDR2 FQNQEV (reference sequence). CDR3 length equals 14 residues. CDR3 DNA (partial): TGTGCCAGCAGTCTGGTGGGACAGGATGCTGAGCAGTTC. It yields the protein CASSLVGQDAEQF. The full CDR3 protein reads CASSLVGQDAEQFF.

About this clone itself: Genes and germline are mouse. The CDR3 region is CASGGDRAGNTLYF. CDR3 bases read: TGTGCCAGCGGTGGTGACAGGGCTGGAAATACGCTCTAT. V gene TRBV13-2 combines with J gene TRBJ1-3, with 7 bases identical to TRBD1. Read sequence stops 1 residue before the CDR3 end, and the germline J gene provides the missing end. The CDR3 length is 14 residues. The V gene's germline CDR1 is NNHNN and CDR2 SYGAGS (reference sequence). J was trimmed by 2 bases and V by 3 bases; bases with no gene match: 2.